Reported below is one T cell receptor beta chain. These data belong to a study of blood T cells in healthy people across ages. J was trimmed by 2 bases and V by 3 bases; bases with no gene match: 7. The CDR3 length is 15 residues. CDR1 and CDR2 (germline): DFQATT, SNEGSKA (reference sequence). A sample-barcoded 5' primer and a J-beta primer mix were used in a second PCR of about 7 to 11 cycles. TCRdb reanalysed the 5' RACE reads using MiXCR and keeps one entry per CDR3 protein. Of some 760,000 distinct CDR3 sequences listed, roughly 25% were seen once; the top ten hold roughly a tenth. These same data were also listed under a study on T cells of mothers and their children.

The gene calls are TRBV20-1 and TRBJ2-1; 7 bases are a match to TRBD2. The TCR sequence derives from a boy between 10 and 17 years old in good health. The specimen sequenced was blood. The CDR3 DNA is TGCAGTGCTAGGGATACTAGCGTCCCCTACAATGAGCAGTTCTTC. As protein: CSARDTSVPYNEQFF.